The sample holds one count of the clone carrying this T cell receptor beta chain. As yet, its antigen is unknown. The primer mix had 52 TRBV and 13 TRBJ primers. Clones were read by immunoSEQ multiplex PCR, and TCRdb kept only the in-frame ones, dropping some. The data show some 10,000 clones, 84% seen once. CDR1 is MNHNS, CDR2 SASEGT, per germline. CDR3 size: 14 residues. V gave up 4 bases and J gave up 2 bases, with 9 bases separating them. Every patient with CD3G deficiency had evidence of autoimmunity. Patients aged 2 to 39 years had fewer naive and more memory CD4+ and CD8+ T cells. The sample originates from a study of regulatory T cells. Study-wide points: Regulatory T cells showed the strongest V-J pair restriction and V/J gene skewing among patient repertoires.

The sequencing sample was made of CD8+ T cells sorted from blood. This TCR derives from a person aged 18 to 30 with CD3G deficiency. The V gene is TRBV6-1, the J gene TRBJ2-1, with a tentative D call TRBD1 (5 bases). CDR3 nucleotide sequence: TGTGCCAGCAGTGGGGTGACAGCCTACAATGAGCAGTTCTTC. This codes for CASSGVTAYNEQFF.